This note documents a single T cell receptor beta chain sequence. Antigen specificity is unknown. Per sorted-subset replicate PCR, input was 150 to 250 ng DNA, representing tens of thousands of T cell genomes. Profiling relied on immunoSEQ multiplex PCR, and the TCRdb table lists in-frame clones only, not all of them. The sample includes some 1,600,000 clones, about 98% of them seen just once. This entry is derived from a study of shared clonotypes between healthy human individuals. Study findings and constraints: A limitation of the genetic and exposure-history diversity represented arose from few donors. Naive CD4 clonotype sharing across a few donors was 4% to 5.5%.

The split of CD4+ cells yielded CD45RA+ naive and CD45RA-negative memory subsets. Per germline, CDR1 MDHEN and CDR2 SYDVKM. The CDR3 length is 17 residues. V lost 3 bases, J lost 5 bases, and 10 bases stayed unmatched. The TCR sequence derives from a man younger than 45 in good health. The source material was naive CD4+ T cells sorted from blood. Sample subset: CD45RA+ positively selected. The chain combines TRBV28 with TRBJ2-1, with TRBD1 matching over 10 bases. The CDR3 region has the DNA TGTGCCAGCAGTTTCTCCCCCGGGACAGGGGTTAACAATGAGCAGTTCTTC. It translates to CASSFSPGTGVNNEQFF.